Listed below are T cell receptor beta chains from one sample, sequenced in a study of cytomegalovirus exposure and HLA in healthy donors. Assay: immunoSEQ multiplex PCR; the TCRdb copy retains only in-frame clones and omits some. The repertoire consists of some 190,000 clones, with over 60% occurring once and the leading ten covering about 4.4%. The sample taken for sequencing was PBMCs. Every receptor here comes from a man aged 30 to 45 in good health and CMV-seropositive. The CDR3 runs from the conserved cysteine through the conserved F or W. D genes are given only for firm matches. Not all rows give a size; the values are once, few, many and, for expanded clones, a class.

TGTGCCAGTAGTATTGGGACAGGGCGGTACGAGCAGTACTTC,CASSIGTGRYEQYF,TRBJ2-7,TRBV19,NA,TRBD1
TGTGCCAGCAGCTTGGCGGGACTAGTCTACAATGAGCAGTTCTTC,CASSLAGLVYNEQFF,TRBJ2-1,TRBV5-5,NA,TRBD2
TGTGCCAGCAGCCCGGGAGAGGTGTGGGCGAGAACCTTC,CASSPGEVWARTF,TRBJ1-2,TRBV7-9,NA,NA
TGTGCCAGCAGCTTAAGCGGGGGCGCCTACAATGAGCAGTTCTTC,CASSLSGGAYNEQFF,TRBJ2-1,TRBV7-9,NA,TRBD2
TGTGCCAGCAGTTACGACAGGCGCCGACGGAATGAGCAGTTCTTC,CASSYDRRRRNEQFF,TRBJ2-1,TRBV6-5,NA,NA
TGCAGCGTTGTGACAGGTACAACCTACGAGCAGTACTTC,CSVVTGTTYEQYF,TRBJ2-7,TRBV29-1,NA,NA
TGTGCCAGCAGCCCAGGGTTAGCAAGTCAGCCCCAGCATTTT,CASSPGLASQPQHF,TRBJ1-5,TRBV6-5,NA,NA
TGTGCTAGTGGTCTACAGGGGGCTAATTCACCCCTCCACTTT,CASGLQGANSPLHF,TRBJ1-6,TRBV12-5,NA,TRBD1
TGTGCCAGCATCCACCTGGGGGGGGGCCCCCCAGATACGCAGTATTTT,CASIHLGGGPPDTQYF,TRBJ2-3,TRBV21-1,NA,NA
TGTGCCAGCATAGGGACTAGCGGCTTCAATGAGCAGTTCTTC,CASIGTSGFNEQFF,TRBJ2-1,TRBV7-9,NA,TRBD2
TGTGCCAGCAGTCCACCCACAGGGAACACTGAAGCTTTCTTT,CASSPPTGNTEAFF,TRBJ1-1,TRBV28,few,NA
TGCGCCAGCAGCCTAGAAAAGGGGACAGCCCTTATCGCAGATACGCAGTATTTT,CASSLEKGTALIADTQYF,TRBJ2-3,TRBV5-1,NA,TRBD1
TGCAGCGCGGTCGGGACAGGGATCTCTGGGGCCAACGTCCTGACTTTC,CSAVGTGISGANVLTF,TRBJ2-6,TRBV29-1,NA,TRBD1
TGTGCCAGCAGCCAAGAATATCCTTTTGCCTACGAGCAGTACTTC,CASSQEYPFAYEQYF,TRBJ2-7,TRBV4-2,NA,NA
TGTGCCAGCAGGGCCTCGCCGCATAGCAATCAGCCCCAGCATTTT,CASRASPHSNQPQHF,TRBJ1-5,TRBV6-6,NA,NA
TGTGCCAGCAGCAGTAACGACAGGGGGCAACGGGGCTACACCTTC,CASSSNDRGQRGYTF,TRBJ1-2,TRBV7-9,NA,TRBD1
TGTGCCACCAGCAGAGCCTACAACAGGGAATCAGGGGAGCTGTTTTTT,CATSRAYNRESGELFF,TRBJ2-2,TRBV15,few,NA
TGTGCCGGCTCTGGACTAGTGGGGGCTGAGCAGTTCTTC,CAGSGLVGAEQFF,TRBJ2-1,TRBV28,NA,NA
TGTGCCAGCAGGGACTCCGGGACAGGGGGCAATGGCTACACCTTC,CASRDSGTGGNGYTF,TRBJ1-2,TRBV27,NA,TRBD1
TGTGCCAGCAGTGCCATTGACAGGGTCTCTACGCAGTATTTT,CASSAIDRVSTQYF,TRBJ2-3,TRBV6-1,NA,TRBD1
TGTGCCTGGGACAGGGGAAGGAATCAGCCCCAGCATTTT,CAWDRGRNQPQHF,TRBJ1-5,TRBV30,NA,TRBD1
TGTGCCAGCCGCTGGTCTGGGGGCGATCCGCCCTACGAGCAGTACTTC,CASRWSGGDPPYEQYF,TRBJ2-7,TRBV5-4,NA,NA
TGTGCCAGCAGTAGCGGGGGAGAGACCCAGTACTTC,CASSSGGETQYF,TRBJ2-5,TRBV2,NA,TRBD2
TGCGCCAGCAGCCAAGAAGACAGGCCGACGGTCGGCTACACCTTC,CASSQEDRPTVGYTF,TRBJ1-2,TRBV4-3,few,NA
TGTGCCAGCAGCTCGTACGCGGGTCCTGGCTACGAGCAGTACTTC,CASSSYAGPGYEQYF,TRBJ2-7,TRBV7-3,NA,NA
TGTGCCATCAGTGATGGGCAGGAGGACGAGCAGTACTTC,CAISDGQEDEQYF,TRBJ2-7,TRBV10-3,NA,NA
TGTGCTAGTGGTTCCGACGGTACGGGAGGCGGAGATACGCAGTATTTT,CASGSDGTGGGDTQYF,TRBJ2-3,TRBV12-5,NA,TRBD2
TGTGCCAGCAGTGACTCGAGTCCCGCGGGACAGGGGCTCTACGAGCAGTACTTC,CASSDSSPAGQGLYEQYF,TRBJ2-7,TRBV6-4,NA,TRBD1
TGTGCCAGCAGCGGCAGCACAGATACGCAGTATTTT,CASSGSTDTQYF,TRBJ2-3,TRBV7-3,NA,NA
TGTGCCAGCAGTGAGGGGACAGGGTTACCCTACGAGCAGTACTTC,CASSEGTGLPYEQYF,TRBJ2-7,TRBV2,NA,TRBD1
TGTGCCAGCAGACTAGCTTTAGATACGCAGTATTTT,CASRLALDTQYF,TRBJ2-3,TRBV2,many,NA
TGTGCCAGCAGCTCCGTTGGGCAGCGGGAGCAGTTCTTC,CASSSVGQREQFF,TRBJ2-1,TRBV7-3,NA,NA
TGTGCCAGTAGTGATCGGGGGACAGGGGTCGTTCGGGGCACTGAAGCTTTCTTT,CASSDRGTGVVRGTEAFF,TRBJ1-1,TRBV19,NA,TRBD1
TGTGCCAGCAGCCCTTTAGAGGCAGGGCAAGAGACCCAGTACTTC,CASSPLEAGQETQYF,TRBJ2-5,TRBV9,NA,NA
TGTGCCAGCAGCCATGGTCCAGACTATGGCTACACCTTC,CASSHGPDYGYTF,TRBJ1-2,TRBV14,few,NA
TGTGCCAGCAGCCCCGGAGGGCCGGTTGAAGCTTTCTTT,CASSPGGPVEAFF,TRBJ1-1,TRBV7-2,few,NA
TGTGCCAGCAGCTTGGGCACGATCACCTACAATGAGCAGTTCTTC,CASSLGTITYNEQFF,TRBJ2-1,TRBV7-9,NA,NA
TGTGCCAGCAGCCAATTACAGGGGATCTCCTACGAGCAGTACTTC,CASSQLQGISYEQYF,TRBJ2-7,TRBV16,NA,TRBD1
TGTGCCAGCAGCCAAGATAGAGGACAGGGGGCTGATGAGCAGTTCTTC,CASSQDRGQGADEQFF,TRBJ2-1,TRBV4-2,NA,TRBD1
TGTGCCAGTAGTAAAGGACAGGGGAGTACTGAAGCTTTCTTT,CASSKGQGSTEAFF,TRBJ1-1,TRBV19,NA,TRBD1
TGTGCCAGCGCCCCGGGGGAGACCCAGTACTTC,CASAPGETQYF,TRBJ2-5,TRBV7-9,NA,NA
TGTGCCAGCAGCCCCTGGACAGGGACTAATGAGCAGTTCTTC,CASSPWTGTNEQFF,TRBJ2-1,TRBV11-2,NA,TRBD1
TGTGCCAGCAGCTTAGTGCTCGGAGGGCAAGAGACCCAGTACTTC,CASSLVLGGQETQYF,TRBJ2-5,TRBV11-2,NA,NA
TGTGCCAGCAGTTGGACTAGCGGGGGGGCCAAAGATACGCAGTATTTT,CASSWTSGGAKDTQYF,TRBJ2-3,TRBV6-6,NA,TRBD2
TGTGCCAGCAGTTTCCGCAGGGGGCAACAGCCCCAACATTTT,CASSFRRGQQPQHF,TRBJ1-5,TRBV28,NA,TRBD1
TGTGCCAGCAGCGAGGGACAGGGGGCTTATGGCTACACCTTC,CASSEGQGAYGYTF,TRBJ1-2,TRBV7-9,NA,TRBD1
TGTGCCAGTAGTATACAGGGGACCTCCTACGAGCAGTACTTC,CASSIQGTSYEQYF,TRBJ2-7,TRBV19,NA,NA
TGTGCTAGCAGCTTAACAATGTACACTGAAGCTTTCTTT,CASSLTMYTEAFF,TRBJ1-1,TRBV7-7,NA,NA
TGTGCCAGCAGTTTATCGATAGCGGGCTCAGGTCCAGATACGCAGTATTTT,CASSLSIAGSGPDTQYF,TRBJ2-3,TRBV27,few,TRBD2
TGCGCCAGCAGCTTGTCCCAGACTAGCGCTAGCACAGATACGCAGTATTTT,CASSLSQTSASTDTQYF,TRBJ2-3,TRBV5-1,NA,TRBD2
TGTGCCTGGAGGGGGACCGGGACATTGGGCTACACCTTC,CAWRGTGTLGYTF,TRBJ1-2,TRBV30,NA,NA
TGCGCCAGCAGCCAAGGACAATCGCGCGATACGCAGTATTTT,CASSQGQSRDTQYF,TRBJ2-3,TRBV4-3,NA,NA